The 2 T cell receptor beta chains below come from one sample, sequenced in a study of shared clonotypes between healthy human individuals. Repertoires were generated with immunoSEQ multiplex PCR, while TCRdb's copy carries only in-frame clones and drops some. The sample lists approximately 500,000 clones, 75% to 85% occurring once. Sample: PBMCs. The source of these receptors is a woman in her 40s in good health. Some clones in this sample may be carry-over from other donors' samples.

CDR3 loop: CASSDGNTQYF. CDR3 sequence (DNA): TGTGCCAGCAGTGACGGTAATACGCAGTATTTT. V usage is TRBV27 and J usage is TRBJ2-3; D uncertain. In germline, CDR1 is MNHEY, CDR2 SMNVEV (reference sequence). V was clipped by 5 bases and J by 7 bases, with 7 bases between them. This CDR3 is built from 11 residues.

The rearrangement links TRBV29-1 to TRBJ2-3, with D possibly matching TRBD1 (5 bases). Trimming removed 6 bases at V and 3 bases at J, with 13 bases between. Germline V lookup: CDR1 SQVTM, CDR2 ANQGSEA. The CDR3 contains 13 residues. CDR3 amino acids: CSVPGLGTDTQYF. CDR3 in DNA: TGCAGCGTCCCAGGGCTGGGGACAGATACGCAGTATTTT.